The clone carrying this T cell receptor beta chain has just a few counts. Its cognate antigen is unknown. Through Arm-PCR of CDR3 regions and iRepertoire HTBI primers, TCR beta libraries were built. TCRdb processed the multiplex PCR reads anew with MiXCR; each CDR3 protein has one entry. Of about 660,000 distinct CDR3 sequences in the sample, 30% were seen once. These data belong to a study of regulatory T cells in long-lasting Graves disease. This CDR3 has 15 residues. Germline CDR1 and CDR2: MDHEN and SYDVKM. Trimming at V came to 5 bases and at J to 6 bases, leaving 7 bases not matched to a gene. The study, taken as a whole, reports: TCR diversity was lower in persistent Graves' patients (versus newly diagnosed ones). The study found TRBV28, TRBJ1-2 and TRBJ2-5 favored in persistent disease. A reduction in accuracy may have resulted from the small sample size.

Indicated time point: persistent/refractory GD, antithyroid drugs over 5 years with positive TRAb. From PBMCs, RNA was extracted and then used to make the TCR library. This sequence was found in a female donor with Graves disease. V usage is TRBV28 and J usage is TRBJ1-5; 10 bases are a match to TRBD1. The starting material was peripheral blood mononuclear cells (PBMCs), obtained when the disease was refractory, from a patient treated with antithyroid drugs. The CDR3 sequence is CASSPSTGGIQPQHF. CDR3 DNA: TGTGCCAGCAGTCCGTCGACAGGGGGCATTCAGCCCCAGCATTTT.